This T cell receptor (beta chain) was captured in a study of T-cell memory formation after mild COVID-19 (TCRdb year 2021). A note on the overall study: Most TCR sequence clusters were specific to one of the two donors. T-cell clones expanding and contracting after mild COVID-19 in a couple of donors were tracked by longitudinal TCRalpha and TCRbeta repertoire sequencing. Two young, previously healthy adult volunteers made up the cohort, one male and one female. Study-wide findings and limitations: Contracting CD4+ clones turned up mainly in the CM and EM memory subsets, whereas EMRA was where CD8+ clones were enriched. Only two mild cases were covered by the study, and larger cohorts that include severe cases with pre-infection samples were considered necessary. The second-wave clones that peaked on day 37 were not confirmed to be SARS-CoV-2 specific. Some responding clones were detected in pre-infection memory, which suggested that pre-existing cross-reactive memory T cells had joined the SARS-CoV-2 response. Balanced CD4/CD8 phenotypes were observed for clones contracting from day 15 to 85, whereas a bias towards CD4+ was observed for a second wave of clones expanding from day 15 to 37.

Sequencer: Illumina NovaSeq 6000. cDNA libraries for TCRalpha and TCRbeta were prepared by 5'RACE using constant-segment primers, with sample barcodes and unique molecular identifiers added. RNA was extracted from every sample with Trizol reagent. Libraries were amplified in two PCR steps, with a second sample barcode and Illumina TruSeq adapters added in the second step. Sequencing of libraries was performed on an Illumina NovaSeq with 2 x 150 bp paired-end reads. The published analysis was carried out like this. Reads were demultiplexed and collapsed into UMI-guided consensus sequences with migec v1.2.7. Using mixcr v2.1.11, UMI consensuses were aligned to TRA and TRB V and J templates and then assembled into clonotypes. Clonotypes were classified as expanded or contracted when called significant by both edgeR and NoisET, with noise models trained on biological replicates. For edgeR calls, a false discovery rate-adjusted p below 0.01 and a log2 fold-change threshold of 1 were applied. As an exploratory analysis of dynamics, max-normalized trajectories of the 1000 most abundant clonotypes were examined with PCA combined with hierarchical clustering. Each responding clone was given a CD4 or CD8 phenotype based on the CD4+ and CD8+ repertoires, which had been sequenced separately. In-frame beta chains were kept once TCRdb had trimmed the public reads at Q25 with fastp and called clones with MiXCR. For every CDR3 protein sequence, its rows merge into one entry that carries the most common genes and DNA. These V and J calls originate from TCRdb's pipeline instead of the authors' own analysis. In this sample the table shows just over 300,000 distinct CDR3 sequences, approximately 19% of which occur a single time. The ten largest clonotypes hold 20% to 25% of the sample.

A word on this clonotype: Its binding antigen is unknown. Within one base of it there is no much larger clone, and no base qualities were kept.

CDR1 SGHTA and CDR2 FQGNSA are derived from the germline V gene. V loses 1 base of germline sequence and J loses 6 bases, and the interval between the two ends is 12 bases. The CDR3 numbers 14 residues from cysteine through phenylalanine. Only CDR3 DNA remains: 42 bases, in frame from the first base. PBMCs were isolated by Ficoll-Paque density gradient centrifugation. Material for sequencing was PBMCs or a T cell subset sorted from them (not recorded which). Rearrangement joined TRBV7-2 to TRBJ1-2; TRBD1 is possibly the D segment (5 matching bases). This clonotype was obtained from a man aged 18-30 years who had mild COVID-19 (a few samples of this study predate the infection). The sample titles of this study are shuffled in the database, so cell type and time point are left out; the donor was told from shared clones. The nucleotide sequence reads TGTGCCAGCAGCTTAGGGGCAGGGAGAGATGGCTACACCTTC. It encodes CASSLGAGRDGYTF.